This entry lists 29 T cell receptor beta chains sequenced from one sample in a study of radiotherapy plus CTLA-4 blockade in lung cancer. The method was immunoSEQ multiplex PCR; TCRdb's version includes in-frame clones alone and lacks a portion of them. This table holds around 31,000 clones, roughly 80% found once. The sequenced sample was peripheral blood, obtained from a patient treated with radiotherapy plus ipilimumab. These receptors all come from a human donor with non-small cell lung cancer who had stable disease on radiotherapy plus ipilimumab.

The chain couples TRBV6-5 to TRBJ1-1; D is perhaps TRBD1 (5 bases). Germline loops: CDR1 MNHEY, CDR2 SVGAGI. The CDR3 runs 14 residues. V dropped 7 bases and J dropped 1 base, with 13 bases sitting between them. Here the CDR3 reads CASNSPGPNTEAFF. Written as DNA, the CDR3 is TGTGCCAGCAATTCGCCAGGGCCGAACACTGAAGCTTTCTTT.

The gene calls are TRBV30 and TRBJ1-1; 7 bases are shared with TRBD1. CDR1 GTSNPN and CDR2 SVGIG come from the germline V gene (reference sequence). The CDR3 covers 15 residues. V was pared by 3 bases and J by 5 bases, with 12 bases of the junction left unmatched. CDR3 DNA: TGTGCCTGGAGCCCCTCAACAGGGGAACGGACTGAAGCTTTCTTT. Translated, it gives CAWSPSTGERTEAFF.

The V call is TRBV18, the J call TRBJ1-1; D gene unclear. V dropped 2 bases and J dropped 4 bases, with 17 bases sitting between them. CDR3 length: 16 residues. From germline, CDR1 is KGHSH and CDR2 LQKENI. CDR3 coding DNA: TGTGCCAGCTCACCAGGGGTCTTAGGGTCGGGCACTGAAGCTTTCTTT. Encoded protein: CASSPGVLGSGTEAFF.

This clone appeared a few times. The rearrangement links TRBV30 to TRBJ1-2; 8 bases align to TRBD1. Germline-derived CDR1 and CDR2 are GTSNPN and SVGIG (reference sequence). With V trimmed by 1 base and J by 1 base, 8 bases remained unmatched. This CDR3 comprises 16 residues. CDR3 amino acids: CAWSAQGARSNYGYTF. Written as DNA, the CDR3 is TGTGCCTGGAGTGCCCAGGGGGCCAGGAGTAACTATGGCTACACCTTC.

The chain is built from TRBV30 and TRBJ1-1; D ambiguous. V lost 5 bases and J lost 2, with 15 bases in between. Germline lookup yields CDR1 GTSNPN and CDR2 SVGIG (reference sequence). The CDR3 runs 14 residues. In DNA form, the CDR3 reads TGTGCCTGGGCCTTTAATCCAGACAACACTGAAGCTTTCTTT. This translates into CAWAFNPDNTEAFF.

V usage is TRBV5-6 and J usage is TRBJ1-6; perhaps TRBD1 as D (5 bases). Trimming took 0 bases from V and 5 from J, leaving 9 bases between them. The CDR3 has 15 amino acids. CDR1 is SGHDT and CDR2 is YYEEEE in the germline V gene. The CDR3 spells CASSLGGIDNSPLHF. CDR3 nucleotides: TGTGCCAGCAGCTTGGGGGGGATTGATAATTCACCCCTCCACTTT.

The CDR3: CASSLGRNSYNEQFF. In nucleotides, the CDR3 is TGTGCCAGCAGCTTAGGGCGGAACTCCTACAATGAGCAGTTCTTC. The chain links TRBV7-8 to TRBJ2-1; no reliable D call. The V end was cut by 1 base, the J end by 0 bases, with 7 bases between. This CDR3 comprises 15 residues. Germline-derived CDR1 and CDR2 are SGHVS and FQNEAQ.

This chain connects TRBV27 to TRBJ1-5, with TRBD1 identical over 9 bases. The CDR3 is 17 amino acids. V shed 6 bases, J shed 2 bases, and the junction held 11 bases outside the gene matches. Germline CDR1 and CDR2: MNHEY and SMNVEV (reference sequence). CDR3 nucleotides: TGTGCCAGCAGAGGGACAGGGCCCACCGGGGGCAATCAGCCCCAGCATTTT. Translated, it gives CASRGTGPTGGNQPQHF.

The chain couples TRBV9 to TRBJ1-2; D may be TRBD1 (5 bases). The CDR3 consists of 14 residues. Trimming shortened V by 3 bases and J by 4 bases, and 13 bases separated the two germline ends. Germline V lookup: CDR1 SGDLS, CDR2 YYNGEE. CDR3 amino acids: CASSGSGTAYGYTF. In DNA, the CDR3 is TGTGCCAGCAGCGGTTCCGGGACCGCCTATGGCTACACCTTC.

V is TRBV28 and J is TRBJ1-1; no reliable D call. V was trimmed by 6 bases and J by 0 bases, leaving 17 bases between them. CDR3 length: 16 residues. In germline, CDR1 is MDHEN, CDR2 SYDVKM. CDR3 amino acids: CASSAAIKVMNTEAFF. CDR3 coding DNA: TGTGCCAGCAGCGCTGCTATAAAGGTCATGAACACTGAAGCTTTCTTT.

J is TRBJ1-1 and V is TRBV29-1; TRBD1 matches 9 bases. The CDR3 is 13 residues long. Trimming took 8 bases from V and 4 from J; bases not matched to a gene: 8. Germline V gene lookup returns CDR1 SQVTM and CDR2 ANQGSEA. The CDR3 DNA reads TGCAGCTCGGGGGACAGGGCGGGCACTGAAGCTTTCTTT. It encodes CSSGDRAGTEAFF.

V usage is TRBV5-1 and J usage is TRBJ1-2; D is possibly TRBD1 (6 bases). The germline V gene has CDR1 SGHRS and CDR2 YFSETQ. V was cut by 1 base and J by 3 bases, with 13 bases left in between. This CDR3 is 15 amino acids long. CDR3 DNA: TGCGCCAGCAGCTTGCAGGGGCAGGCAGACTATGGCTACACCTTC. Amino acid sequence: CASSLQGQADYGYTF.

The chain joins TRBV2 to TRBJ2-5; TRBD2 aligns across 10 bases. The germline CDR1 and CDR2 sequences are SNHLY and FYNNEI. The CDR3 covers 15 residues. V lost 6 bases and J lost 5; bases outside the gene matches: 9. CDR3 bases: TGTGCCAGCAGGCGGGAGCGGGGGGGCGGGGAGACCCAGTACTTC. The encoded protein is CASRRERGGGETQYF.

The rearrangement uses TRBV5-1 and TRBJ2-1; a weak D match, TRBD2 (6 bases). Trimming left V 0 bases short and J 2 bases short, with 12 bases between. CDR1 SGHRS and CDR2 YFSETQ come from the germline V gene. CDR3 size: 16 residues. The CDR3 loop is CASSLDGGVTYNEQFF. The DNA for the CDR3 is TGCGCCAGCAGCTTGGACGGGGGAGTAACCTACAATGAGCAGTTCTTC.

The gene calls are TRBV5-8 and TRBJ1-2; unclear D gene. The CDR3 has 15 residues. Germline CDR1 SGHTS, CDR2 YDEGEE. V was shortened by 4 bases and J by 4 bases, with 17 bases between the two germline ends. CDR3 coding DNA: TGTGCCAGCAGCCAATTAGGAACCGCACCCTATGGCTACACCTTC. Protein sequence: CASSQLGTAPYGYTF.

Here the CDR3 reads CASSSPPLAADTQYF. The CDR3 region has the DNA TGTGCCAGCAGCTCCCCCCCCCTAGCAGCAGATACGCAGTATTTT. This chain uses TRBV28 with TRBJ2-3, with D possibly being TRBD2 (5 bases). Germline V lookup: CDR1 MDHEN, CDR2 SYDVKM. V was clipped by 6 bases and J by 4 bases, with 17 bases between them. The CDR3 is made up of 15 amino acids.

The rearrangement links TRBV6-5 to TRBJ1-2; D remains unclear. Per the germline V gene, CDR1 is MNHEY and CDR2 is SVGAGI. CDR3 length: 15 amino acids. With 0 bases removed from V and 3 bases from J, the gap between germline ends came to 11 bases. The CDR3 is CASSYSISPHYGYTF. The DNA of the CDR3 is TGTGCCAGCAGTTACTCCATCTCACCTCACTATGGCTACACCTTC.

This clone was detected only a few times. CDR3 DNA: TGTGCCAGCAGCTTAGGTATCGCAGGATCCTACGAGCAGTACTTC. This gives the protein CASSLGIAGSYEQYF. The chain combines TRBV11-2 with TRBJ2-7; no clear D gene. CDR1 and CDR2 from the germline V gene are SGHAT and FQNNGV. Deletions cut 1 base from V and 1 base from J, with 11 bases between. The CDR3 extends over 15 amino acids.

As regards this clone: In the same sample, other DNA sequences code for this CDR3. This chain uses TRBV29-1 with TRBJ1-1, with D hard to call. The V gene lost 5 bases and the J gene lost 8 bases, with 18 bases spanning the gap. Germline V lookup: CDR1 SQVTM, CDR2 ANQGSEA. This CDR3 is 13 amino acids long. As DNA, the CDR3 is TGCAGCGTTCTACCGGGTGGAAATGTGGAAGCTTTCTTT. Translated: CSVLPGGNVEAFF. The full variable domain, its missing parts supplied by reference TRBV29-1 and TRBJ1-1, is SAVISQKPSRDICQRGTSLTIQCQVDSQVTMMFWYRQQPGQSLTLIATANQGSEATYESGFVIDKFPISRPNLTFSTLTVSNMSPEDSSIYLCSVLPGGNVEAFFGQGTRLTVV.

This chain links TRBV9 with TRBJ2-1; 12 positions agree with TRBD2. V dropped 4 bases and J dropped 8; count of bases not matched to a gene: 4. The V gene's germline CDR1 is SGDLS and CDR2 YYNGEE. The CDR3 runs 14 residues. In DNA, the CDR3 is TGTGCCAGCAGCCCTAGCGGGGGGGCCGATGAGCAGTTCTTC. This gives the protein CASSPSGGADEQFF. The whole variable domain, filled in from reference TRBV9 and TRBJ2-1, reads DSGVTQTPKHLITATGQRVTLRCSPRSGDLSVYWYQQSLDQGLQFLIQYYNGEERAKGNILERFSAQQFPDLHSELNLSSLELGDSALYFCASSPSGGADEQFFGPGTRLTVL.

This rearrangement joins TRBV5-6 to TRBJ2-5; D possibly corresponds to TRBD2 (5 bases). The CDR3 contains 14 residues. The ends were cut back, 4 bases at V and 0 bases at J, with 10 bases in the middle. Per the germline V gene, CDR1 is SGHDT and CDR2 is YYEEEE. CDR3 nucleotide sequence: TGTGCCAGCAGCAAATGGGAGTACCAAGAGACCCAGTACTTC. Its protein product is CASSKWEYQETQYF.

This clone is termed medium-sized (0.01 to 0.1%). This chain's CDR3 is CASSLGWSRGGVETQYF. The DNA of the CDR3 is TGTGCCAGCAGCTTAGGATGGTCGCGGGGGGGCGTAGAGACCCAGTACTTC. The V call is TRBV7-2, the J call TRBJ2-5; 9 nucleotides match TRBD2. J was trimmed by 4 bases and V by 1 base; bases with no gene match: 10. Germline values: CDR1 SGHTA, CDR2 FQGNSA. The length of the CDR3 is 17 residues.

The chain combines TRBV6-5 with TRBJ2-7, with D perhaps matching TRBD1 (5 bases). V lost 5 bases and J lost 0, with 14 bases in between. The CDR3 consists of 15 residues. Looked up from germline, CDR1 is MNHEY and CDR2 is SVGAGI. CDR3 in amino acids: CASSMTASRSYEQYV. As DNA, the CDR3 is TGTGCCAGCAGTATGACAGCGTCACGCTCCTACGAGCAGTACGTC.

The CDR3 loop is CASRQGKSYEQYF. Written as DNA, the CDR3 is TGTGCCAGCAGACAGGGGAAAAGCTACGAGCAGTACTTC. The chain employs TRBV6-5 and TRBJ2-7; 7 positions agree with TRBD1. The CDR3 runs to 13 residues. Germline CDR1 MNHEY, CDR2 SVGAGI. V dropped 6 bases and J dropped 3; count of bases not matched to a gene: 5.

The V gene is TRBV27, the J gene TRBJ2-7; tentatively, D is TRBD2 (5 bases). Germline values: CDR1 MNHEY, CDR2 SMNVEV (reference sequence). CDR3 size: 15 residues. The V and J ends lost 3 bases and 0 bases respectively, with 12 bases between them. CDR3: CASSLYTGSSYEQYF. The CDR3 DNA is TGTGCCAGCAGTTTGTACACGGGAAGCTCCTACGAGCAGTACTTC.

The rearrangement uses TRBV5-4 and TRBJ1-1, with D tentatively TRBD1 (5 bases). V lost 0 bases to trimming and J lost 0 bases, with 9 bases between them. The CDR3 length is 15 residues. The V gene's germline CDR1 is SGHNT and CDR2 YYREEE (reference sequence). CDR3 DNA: TGTGCCAGCAGCTTGGGGGGGGTTATGAACACTGAAGCTTTCTTT. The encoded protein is CASSLGGVMNTEAFF.

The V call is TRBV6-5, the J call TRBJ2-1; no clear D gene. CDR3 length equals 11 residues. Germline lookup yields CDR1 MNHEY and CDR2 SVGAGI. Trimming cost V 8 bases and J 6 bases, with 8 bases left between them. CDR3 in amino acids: CASGSPNEQFF. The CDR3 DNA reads TGTGCCAGCGGGTCCCCCAATGAGCAGTTCTTC.

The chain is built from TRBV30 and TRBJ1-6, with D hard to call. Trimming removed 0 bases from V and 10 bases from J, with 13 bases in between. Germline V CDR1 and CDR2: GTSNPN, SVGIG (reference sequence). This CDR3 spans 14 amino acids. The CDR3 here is CAWSVIGGLSPLHF. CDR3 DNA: TGTGCCTGGAGTGTAATAGGTGGATTATCACCCCTCCACTTT. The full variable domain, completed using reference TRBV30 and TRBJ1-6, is SQTIHQWPATLVQPVGSPLSLECTVEGTSNPNLYWYRQAAGRGLQLLFYSVGIGQISSEVPQNLSASRPQDRQFILSSKKLLLSDSGFYLCAWSVIGGLSPLHFGNGTRLTVT.

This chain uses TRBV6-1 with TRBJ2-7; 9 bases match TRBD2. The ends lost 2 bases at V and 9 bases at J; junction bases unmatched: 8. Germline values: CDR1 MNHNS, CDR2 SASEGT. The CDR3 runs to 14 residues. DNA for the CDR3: TGTGCCAGCAGTGAATGGGCGGGGGGGCCCCCGCAGTACGTC. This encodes CASSEWAGGPPQYV.